This T cell receptor beta chain is drawn from a study of blood T cell repertoires in COVID-19 (dated by TCRdb to 2020 to 2021). Context from the whole study: The collaborator samples originated in the United States, Italy and Spain and spanned the acute and convalescent phases of COVID-19. Deeply sampled blood TCRbeta repertoires from subjects exposed to, actively infected with, or recovered from COVID-19 were included in the dataset. The prospective study material was composed of cDNA or gDNA derived from T cells, B-cell-depleted T cells, or PBMCs. Where available, HLA class I and class II types were taken from metadata supplied by the sample provider and were not determined by assay-based typing. Nearly every sample came with metadata listing a de-identified subject ID, COVID-19 status, age in years and sex. The repertoires were released in a freely available public database meant as a resource for research on the immune response to SARS-CoV-2. The samples were drawn from the first 160 participants of the ongoing ImmuneRACE study and from 950 to 1,500 subjects provided by 6 global collaborators. The research as a whole found: Clinical and demographic metadata were provided uncurated, with the amount varying by source and participant.

About this clone itself: The antigen it recognizes is unknown. No per-base quality is available; no much larger clone lies one base away.

Each collaborating institution followed its own protocols to collect whole blood in K2EDTA tubes. Collaborator samples were shipped for TCRbeta analysis as frozen whole blood, isolated PBMCs, or DNA extracted from either sample type. As encoded in the germline V gene, CDR1 is SGHTA while CDR2 is FQGNSA. The CDR3 sequence holds 14 residues, the cysteine and phenylalanine included. Only CDR3 DNA remains: 42 bases, in frame from the first base. The junction shows trimming of 5 bases on V and 2 bases on J, and the gene matches do not reach 6 bases of it. TCRbeta CDR3 regions were amplified from genomic DNA using the immunoSEQ Assay, a bias-controlled multiplex PCR. Under the source paper's analysis protocol: The number of nucleated cells in each sample was estimated from the amplification of reference gene primers within the assay. Sequence reads were collapsed and filtered to measure the absolute abundance of every unique TCRbeta CDR3 rearrangement. For each sample, productive Simpson clonality was calculated as the square root of Simpson's diversity index across productive rearrangements. Not all clones reach the TCRdb copy of this immuneACCESS table, which keeps in-frame sequences only. Checked studies attribute under half of the gap to unresolved V genes and leave the rest unexplained. V, J and clone size are taken as reported in that table, and D and trimming were inferred from the DNA itself. This sample holds 120,000 or so clones; around 88% were observed only once. Of the sample, almost 0.9% is held by the ten largest clones.

The V gene is TRBV7-2 and the J gene is TRBJ2-7; 7 of the junction bases match TRBD1. This clonotype was obtained from a woman between 45 and 65 years old with active or convalescent COVID-19. The sample comprised peripheral blood. The CDR3: CASSPTGTTYEQYF. The DNA sequence reads TGTGCCAGCAGCCCGACAGGGACGACCTACGAGCAGTACTTC.